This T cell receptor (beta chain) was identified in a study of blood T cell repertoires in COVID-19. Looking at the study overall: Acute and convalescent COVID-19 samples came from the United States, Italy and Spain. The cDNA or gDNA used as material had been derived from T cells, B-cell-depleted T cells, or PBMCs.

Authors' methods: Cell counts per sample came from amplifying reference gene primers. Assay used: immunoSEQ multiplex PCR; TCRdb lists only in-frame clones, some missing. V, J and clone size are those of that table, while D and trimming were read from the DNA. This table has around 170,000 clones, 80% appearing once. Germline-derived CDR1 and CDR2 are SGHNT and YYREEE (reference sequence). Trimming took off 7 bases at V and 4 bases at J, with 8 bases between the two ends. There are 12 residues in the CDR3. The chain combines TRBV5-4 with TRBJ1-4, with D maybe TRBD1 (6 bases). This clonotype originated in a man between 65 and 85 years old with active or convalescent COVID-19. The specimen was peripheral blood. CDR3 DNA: TGTGCCAGCGGACAGCGTAATGAAAAACTGTTTTTT. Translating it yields CASGQRNEKLFF.